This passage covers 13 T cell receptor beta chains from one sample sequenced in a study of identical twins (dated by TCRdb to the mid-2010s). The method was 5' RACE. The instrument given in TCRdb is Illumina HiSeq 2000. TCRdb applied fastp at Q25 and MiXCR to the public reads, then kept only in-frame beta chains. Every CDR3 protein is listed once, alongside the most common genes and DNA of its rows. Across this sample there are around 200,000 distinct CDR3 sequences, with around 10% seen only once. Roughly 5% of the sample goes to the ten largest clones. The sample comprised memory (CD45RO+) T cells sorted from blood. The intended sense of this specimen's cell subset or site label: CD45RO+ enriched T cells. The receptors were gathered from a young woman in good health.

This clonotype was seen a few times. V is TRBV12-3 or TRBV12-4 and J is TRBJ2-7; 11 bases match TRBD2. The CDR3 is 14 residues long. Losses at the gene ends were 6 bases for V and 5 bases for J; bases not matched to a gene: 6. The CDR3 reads CASRPSGGYNEQYF. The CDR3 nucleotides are TGTGCCAGCAGACCTAGCGGGGGGTACAACGAGCAGTACTTC.

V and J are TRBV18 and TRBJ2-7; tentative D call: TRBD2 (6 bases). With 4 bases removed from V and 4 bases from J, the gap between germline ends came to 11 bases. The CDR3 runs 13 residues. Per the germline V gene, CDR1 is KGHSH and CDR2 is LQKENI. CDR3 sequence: CASSLMEGYEQYF. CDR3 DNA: TGTGCCAGCTCACTAATGGAGGGTTACGAGCAGTACTTC.

This CDR3 reads CSAIKAGGGRNNEQFF. CDR3 nucleotide sequence: TGCAGTGCCATTAAAGCGGGAGGGGGTAGGAACAATGAGCAGTTCTTC. The chain couples TRBV20-1 to TRBJ2-1, with 10 bases matching TRBD2. The CDR3 runs 16 residues. Losses at the gene ends were 6 bases for V and 5 bases for J; bases not matched to a gene: 13. Looked up from germline, CDR1 is DFQATT and CDR2 is SNEGSKA (reference sequence).

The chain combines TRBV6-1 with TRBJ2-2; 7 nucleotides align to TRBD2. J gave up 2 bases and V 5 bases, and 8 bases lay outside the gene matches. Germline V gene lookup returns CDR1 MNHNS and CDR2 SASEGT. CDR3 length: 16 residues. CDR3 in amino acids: CASSPRRLANTGELFF. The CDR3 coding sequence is TGTGCCAGCAGTCCCCGACGACTAGCTAACACCGGGGAGCTGTTTTTT.

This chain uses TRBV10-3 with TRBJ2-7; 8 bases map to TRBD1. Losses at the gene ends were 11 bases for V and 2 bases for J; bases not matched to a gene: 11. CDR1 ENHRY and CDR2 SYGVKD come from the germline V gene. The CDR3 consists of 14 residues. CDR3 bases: TGTGCCGTTCGGGTTGAGACAGGGGCCTACGAGCAGTACTTC. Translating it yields CAVRVETGAYEQYF.

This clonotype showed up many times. For the CDR3, the DNA is TGCGCCAGCAGCCGGGAGCGACCTAACTATGGCTACACCTTC. Its translation is CASSRERPNYGYTF. The chain couples TRBV5-1 to TRBJ1-2; D uncertain. The V end was cut by 4 bases, the J end by 0 bases, with 10 bases between. The CDR3 has 14 residues. CDR1 is SGHRS and CDR2 is YFSETQ in the germline V gene.

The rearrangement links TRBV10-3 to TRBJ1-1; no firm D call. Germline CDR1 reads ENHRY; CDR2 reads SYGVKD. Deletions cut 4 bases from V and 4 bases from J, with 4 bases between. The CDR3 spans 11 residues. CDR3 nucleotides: TGTGCCATCAGTGGGGGCACTGAAGCTTTCTTT. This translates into CAISGGTEAFF.

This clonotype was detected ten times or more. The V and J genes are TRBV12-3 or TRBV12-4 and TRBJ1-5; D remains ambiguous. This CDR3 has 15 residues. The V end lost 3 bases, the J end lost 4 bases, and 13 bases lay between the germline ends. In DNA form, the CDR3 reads TGTGCCAGCAGTTTTAGGGAAAACCGGAATCAGCCCCAGCATTTT. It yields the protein CASSFRENRNQPQHF.

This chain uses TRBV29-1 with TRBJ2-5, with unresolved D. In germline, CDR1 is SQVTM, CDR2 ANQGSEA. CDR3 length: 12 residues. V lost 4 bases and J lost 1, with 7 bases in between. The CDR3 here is CSVVDGQETQYF. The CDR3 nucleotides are TGCAGCGTTGTCGACGGCCAAGAGACCCAGTACTTC.

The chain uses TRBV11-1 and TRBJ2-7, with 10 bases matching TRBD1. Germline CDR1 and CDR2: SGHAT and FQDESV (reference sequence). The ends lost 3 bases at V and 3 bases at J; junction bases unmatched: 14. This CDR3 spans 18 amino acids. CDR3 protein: CASSFRPGTGDLYYEQYF. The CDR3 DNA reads TGTGCCAGCAGCTTCCGTCCCGGGACAGGGGACCTCTACTACGAGCAGTACTTC. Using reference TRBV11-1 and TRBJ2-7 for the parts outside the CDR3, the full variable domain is EAEVAQSPRYKITEKSQAVAFWCDPISGHATLYWYRQILGQGPELLVQFQDESVVDDSQLPKDRFSAERLKGVDSTLKIQPAELGDSAMYLCASSFRPGTGDLYYEQYFGPGTRLTVT.

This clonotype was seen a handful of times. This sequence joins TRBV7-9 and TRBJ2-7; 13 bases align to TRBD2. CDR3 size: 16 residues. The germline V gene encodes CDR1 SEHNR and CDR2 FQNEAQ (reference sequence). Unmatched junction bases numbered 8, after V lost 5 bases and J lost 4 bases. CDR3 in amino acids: CASSTGTSGTLYEQYF. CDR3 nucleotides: TGTGCCAGCAGCACCGGGACTAGCGGGACCTTATACGAGCAGTACTTC. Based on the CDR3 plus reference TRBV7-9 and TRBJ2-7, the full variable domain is DTGVSQNPRHKITKRGQNVTFRCDPISEHNRLYWYRQTLGQGPEFLTYFQNEAQLEKSRLLSDRFSAERPKGSFSTLEIQRTEQGDSAMYLCASSTGTSGTLYEQYFGPGTRLTVT.

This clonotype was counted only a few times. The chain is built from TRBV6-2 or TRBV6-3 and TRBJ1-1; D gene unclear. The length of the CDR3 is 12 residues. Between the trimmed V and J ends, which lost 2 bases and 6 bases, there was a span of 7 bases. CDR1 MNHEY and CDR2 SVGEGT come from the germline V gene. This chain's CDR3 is CASSYREAEAFF. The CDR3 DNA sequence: TGTGCCAGCAGTTACAGGGAGGCTGAAGCTTTCTTT.

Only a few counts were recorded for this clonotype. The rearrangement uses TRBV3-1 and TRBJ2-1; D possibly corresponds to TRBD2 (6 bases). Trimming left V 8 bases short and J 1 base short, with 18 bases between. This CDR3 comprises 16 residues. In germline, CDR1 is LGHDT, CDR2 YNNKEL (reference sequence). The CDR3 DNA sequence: TGTGCCAGCGGACCGCCTCGGGGGTGGTCCTACAATGAGCAGTTCTTC. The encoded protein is CASGPPRGWSYNEQFF.